What follows is one TCR beta chain and its context. Researchers collected about 10 milliliters of peripheral blood from every single donor. The use of a sample-barcoded 5' primer and a J-beta primer mix characterized a second PCR of roughly 7 to 11 cycles. Carrying 12 random nucleotides, a template-switch adaptor labeled each individual cDNA molecule. TCRdb itself ran the 5' RACE reads through MiXCR, one entry per CDR3 protein. Here the sample spans roughly 730,000 distinct CDR3 sequences, around three fifths being singletons. This sample was taken from a study of blood T cells in healthy people across ages. The clonotype comes from a man aged 35 to 55 in good health. Sequencing was carried out using blood.

The CDR3 loop reads CASSWGQNYGYTF. The CDR3 DNA reads TGTGCCAGCAGCTGGGGACAGAACTATGGCTACACCTTC. V is TRBV7-6 and J is TRBJ1-2, with 7 bases that match TRBD1. The CDR3 loop spans 13 amino acids. Germline V CDR1 and CDR2: SGHVS, FNYEAQ. With V trimmed by 4 bases and J by 2 bases, 1 base remained unmatched.